This T cell receptor (beta chain) was sequenced in a study of cytotoxic CD8 clonotypes in ibrutinib-treated CLL. Points from the study as a whole: Public clonotypes showed up rarely, and on treatment they shrank or held steady. Clonality increased at ibrutinib response, then returned toward baseline at progression.

Germline lookup yields CDR1 MNHNY and CDR2 SVGAGI (reference sequence). CDR3 length: 15 residues. The junction had 9 bases not matched to a gene; V was cut back by 6 bases and J by 2 bases. In the case of this clone: Its specificity is unknown.

The repertoire was sequenced with immunoSEQ multiplex PCR; TCRdb's copy has only in-frame clones and lacks some. The repertoire includes roughly 17,000 clones, 50% to 75% of them detected once, and about 25% sits in the top ten. The sequencing used PBMCs, collected after 12 months of ibrutinib treatment. The clonotype comes from a human donor with chronic lymphocytic leukemia. The chain links TRBV6-6 to TRBJ2-5; 7 nucleotides match TRBD2. The CDR3 protein is CASSHGTIKQETQYF. The CDR3 DNA reads as TGTGCCAGCAGCCACGGGACTATTAAACAAGAGACCCAGTACTTC.